A single sample is the source of the 26 T cell receptor beta chains below, sequenced in a study. Treg sorting used a CD4+CD25+CD127-/low gate. TCRdb re-called the 5' RACE reads with MiXCR, one entry per CDR3 protein. The repertoire includes roughly 60,000 distinct CDR3 sequences, approximately 27% of them detected once, and roughly 2.1% sits in the top ten. The material sequenced was tumor-infiltrating Tregs sorted from the breast tumor. These receptors were taken from a female donor with breast cancer.

The genes are TRBV7-2 and TRBJ2-3, with 8 bases that match TRBD2. Trimming removed 1 base from V and 4 bases from J; junction bases left unmatched: 7. CDR1 is SGHTA and CDR2 is FQGNSA in the germline V gene. The CDR3 spans 16 residues. The CDR3 sequence: CASSLGLAGSSDTQYF. The CDR3 DNA follows: TGTGCCAGCAGCTTAGGTTTAGCGGGGTCCTCAGATACGCAGTATTTT. Full variable domain (rest looked up from reference TRBV7-2 and TRBJ2-3): GAGVSQSPSNKVTEKGKDVELRCDPISGHTALYWYRQSLGQGLEFLIYFQGNSAPDKSGLPSDRFSAERTGGSVSTLTIQRTQQEDSAVYLCASSLGLAGSSDTQYFGPGTRLTVL.

The table lists this clonotype with a few counts. V and J are TRBV20-1 and TRBJ1-4, with 7 bases identical to TRBD1. The CDR3 covers 15 residues. Germline V lookup: CDR1 DFQATT, CDR2 SNEGSKA (reference sequence). Trimming removed 6 bases from V and 5 bases from J; junction bases left unmatched: 12. The CDR3 DNA is TGCAGTGCCCCAGACAGGGTTGGACTAAATGAAAAACTGTTTTTT. Encoded protein: CSAPDRVGLNEKLFF.

This clonotype was detected only a few times. The chain recombines TRBV6-5 with TRBJ1-6; maybe TRBD1 (6 bases). Between the trimmed V and J ends, which lost 7 bases and 5 bases, there was a span of 18 bases. CDR1 is MNHEY, CDR2 SVGAGI, per germline. The CDR3 has 16 residues. This CDR3 reads CASNWGAGRDNSPLHF. CDR3 bases: TGTGCCAGCAATTGGGGGGCAGGACGAGATAATTCACCCCTCCACTTT.

This clonotype was found once. The chain combines TRBV4-3 with TRBJ2-3; the D gene is possibly TRBD1 (5 bases). This CDR3 is 15 amino acids long. Trimming cost V 0 bases and J 8 bases, with 15 bases left between them. The germline V gene encodes CDR1 LGHNA and CDR2 YSLEER. The CDR3 region has the DNA TGCGCCAGCAGCCAAGACTCAACAGGTTTTGGTACGCAGTATTTT. Protein sequence: CASSQDSTGFGTQYF.

The sample holds a few counts of this clonotype. The chain joins TRBV6-2 or TRBV6-3 to TRBJ1-5; D is unclear. Germline lookup yields CDR1 MNHEY and CDR2 SVGEGT. CDR3 length: 10 amino acids. The V end was cut by 8 bases, the J end by 5 bases, with 4 bases between. This CDR3 is CASAYQPQHF. Here the CDR3 DNA reads TGTGCCAGCGCCTATCAGCCCCAGCATTTT.

This clonotype was found a few times. The chain has TRBV20-1 and TRBJ1-6; D may be TRBD1 (6 bases). Trimming removed 4 bases from V and 13 bases from J, with 17 bases in between. CDR1 DFQATT and CDR2 SNEGSKA come from the germline V gene (reference sequence). CDR3 size: 13 residues. The CDR3 reads CSAKQTGFSPLHF. The CDR3 DNA reads TGCAGTGCTAAACAGACAGGTTTTTCGCCCCTCCACTTT.

The chain couples TRBV20-1 to TRBJ2-7, with 10 bases that match TRBD1. Germline loops: CDR1 DFQATT, CDR2 SNEGSKA (reference sequence). J was trimmed by 4 bases and V by 6 bases; bases with no gene match: 15. This CDR3 has 16 amino acids. CDR3 coding DNA: TGCAGTGCCAACGGGCATCGGGGACAGGGGAAGTACGAGCAGTACTTC. It is translated as CSANGHRGQGKYEQYF.

The chain joins TRBV7-6 to TRBJ2-3; D is unclear. The germline CDR1 and CDR2 sequences are SGHVS and FNYEAQ. V dropped 1 base and J dropped 2 bases, with 4 bases sitting between them. The CDR3 spans 13 residues. Here the CDR3 DNA reads TGTGCCAGCAGCTTAGACCTCACAGATACGCAGTATTTT. Its translation is CASSLDLTDTQYF.

This clonotype has only a few counts. The chain carries TRBV4-1 and TRBJ1-1, with D perhaps matching TRBD1 (5 bases). CDR1 and CDR2 (germline): MGHRA, YSYEKL. V was clipped by 2 bases and J by 10 bases, with 20 bases between them. The CDR3 extends over 15 amino acids. The CDR3 nucleotides are TGCGCCAGCAGCCAAAGCCAGGGCGGGAGCGGGCGAGCTTTCTTT. Amino acids: CASSQSQGGSGRAFF.

Ten or more counts support this clonotype. This sequence joins TRBV7-9 and TRBJ2-2, with D perhaps TRBD2 (5 bases). The CDR3 is 17 residues long. Germline V gene sequence: CDR1 SEHNR, CDR2 FQNEAQ (reference sequence). V lost 5 bases to trimming and J lost 4 bases, with 20 bases between them. This CDR3 reads CASSRRSGRRGTGELFF. CDR3 DNA: TGTGCCAGCAGCAGAAGGTCCGGGCGTCGGGGCACCGGGGAGCTGTTTTTT. The complete variable domain, with remaining parts taken from reference TRBV7-9 and TRBJ2-2, reads DTGVSQNPRHKITKRGQNVTFRCDPISEHNRLYWYRQTLGQGPEFLTYFQNEAQLEKSRLLSDRFSAERPKGSFSTLEIQRTEQGDSAMYLCASSRRSGRRGTGELFFGEGSRLTVL.

The chain is built from TRBV5-4 and TRBJ1-2; D is ambiguous. This CDR3 comprises 15 residues. V lost 4 bases to trimming and J lost 3 bases, with 16 bases between them. CDR1 SGHNT and CDR2 YYREEE come from the germline V gene (reference sequence). The CDR3 nucleotides are TGTGCCAGCAGCCCCCGTGGCGGCAGAGACTATGGCTACACCTTC. It yields the protein CASSPRGGRDYGYTF.

The J gene is TRBJ2-1, the V gene TRBV4-3; D remains unclear. Trimming took 1 base from V and 7 from J, leaving 17 bases between them. The CDR3 has 16 amino acids. Germline V gives CDR1 LGHNA, CDR2 YSLEER. CDR3 loop: CASSQGRHSQKNEQFF. The CDR3 DNA reads TGCGCCAGCAGCCAAGGACGGCACAGCCAGAAGAATGAGCAGTTCTTC.

V usage is TRBV7-2 and J usage is TRBJ2-7, with TRBD1 matching over 8 bases. This CDR3 is built from 15 residues. Germline CDR1 SGHTA, CDR2 FQGNSA. Unmatched junction bases numbered 9, after V lost 3 bases and J lost 5 bases. The CDR3 loop reads CASSLWTGKIDEQYF. The DNA for the CDR3 is TGTGCCAGCAGCTTGTGGACAGGGAAAATCGACGAGCAGTACTTC. The whole variable domain, filled in from reference TRBV7-2 and TRBJ2-7, reads GAGVSQSPSNKVTEKGKDVELRCDPISGHTALYWYRQSLGQGLEFLIYFQGNSAPDKSGLPSDRFSAERTGGSVSTLTIQRTQQEDSAVYLCASSLWTGKIDEQYFGPGTRLTVT.

This clonotype has only a few counts. This rearrangement joins TRBV6-5 to TRBJ2-2; tentatively, D is TRBD1 (6 bases). The V gene's germline CDR1 is MNHEY and CDR2 SVGAGI. This CDR3 has 15 amino acids. V gave up 6 bases and J gave up 3 bases, with 14 bases separating them. The CDR3 region has the DNA TGTGCCAGCAGAGGGGGACGCCTGCACACCGGGGAGCTGTTTTTT. As protein: CASRGGRLHTGELFF.

This clonotype has a handful of counts. The chain recombines TRBV10-2 with TRBJ2-7; 12 bases fit TRBD2. Germline lookup yields CDR1 WSHSY and CDR2 SAAADI. Unmatched junction bases numbered 3, after V lost 3 bases and J lost 0 bases. This CDR3 is built from 16 residues. The CDR3: CASSDVTSGSSYEQYF. As DNA, the CDR3 is TGCGCCAGCAGTGATGTGACTAGCGGGAGCTCCTACGAGCAGTACTTC.

The chain has TRBV6-1 and TRBJ1-2; TRBD1 matches at 8 bases. Per germline, CDR1 MNHNS and CDR2 SASEGT. V gave up 6 bases and J gave up 4 bases; unmatched junction bases: 7. CDR3 length: 14 residues. The CDR3 is CASRETGAGYGYTF. DNA of the CDR3: TGTGCCAGCAGGGAGACAGGGGCGGGCTATGGCTACACCTTC.

The CDR3 region is CASSLGMGSSTEAFF. As DNA, the CDR3 is TGCGCCAGCAGCTTGGGTATGGGAAGTTCCACTGAAGCTTTCTTT. V usage is TRBV5-1 and J usage is TRBJ1-1; D is unclear. This CDR3 contains 15 residues. Per germline, CDR1 SGHRS and CDR2 YFSETQ. Trimming shortened V by 0 bases and J by 4 bases, and 13 bases separated the two germline ends. The full variable domain, its missing parts supplied by reference TRBV5-1 and TRBJ1-1, is KAGVTQTPRYLIKTRGQQVTLSCSPISGHRSVSWYQQTPGQGLQFLFEYFSETQRNKGNFPGRFSGRQFSNSRSEMNVSTLELGDSALYLCASSLGMGSSTEAFFGQGTRLTVV.

This clonotype has a single count. V and J are TRBV7-9 and TRBJ2-5, with TRBD1 matching over 9 bases. The V gene's germline CDR1 is SEHNR and CDR2 FQNEAQ (reference sequence). The CDR3 loop spans 16 amino acids. The V gene end was trimmed by 4 bases and the J gene end by 5 bases; junction bases not matched to a gene: 11. The CDR3 coding sequence is TGTGCCAGCAGCTCAATACTGGGACAGGGTGGGGAGACCCAGTACTTC. Amino acid sequence: CASSSILGQGGETQYF. Together with reference TRBV7-9 and TRBJ2-5, the CDR3 gives the full variable domain: DTGVSQNPRHKITKRGQNVTFRCDPISEHNRLYWYRQTLGQGPEFLTYFQNEAQLEKSRLLSDRFSAERPKGSFSTLEIQRTEQGDSAMYLCASSSILGQGGETQYFGPGTRLLVL.

This clonotype showed up just once. The chain links TRBV5-1 to TRBJ2-5; D might be TRBD1 or TRBD2, each matching 5 bases. Germline V gene sequence: CDR1 SGHRS, CDR2 YFSETQ. V dropped 2 bases and J dropped 2 bases, with 19 bases sitting between them. There are 17 residues in the CDR3. CDR3 DNA: TGCGCCAGCAGCTTTGGAGGCAGGGCTCCTTTACAAGAGACCCAGTACTTC. Protein sequence: CASSFGGRAPLQETQYF.

This clonotype has ten or more counts. The chain employs TRBV7-3 and TRBJ2-3, with D unresolved. The CDR3 has 13 residues. Trimming shortened V by 3 bases and J by 0 bases, and 4 bases separated the two germline ends. Germline-derived CDR1 and CDR2 are SGHTA and FQGTGA. CDR3 sequence: CASSLISTDTQYF. The CDR3 coding sequence is TGTGCCAGCAGCTTGATCAGCACAGATACGCAGTATTTT. The full variable domain, its missing parts supplied by reference TRBV7-3 and TRBJ2-3, is GAGVSQTPSNKVTEKGKYVELRCDPISGHTALYWYRQSLGQGPEFLIYFQGTGAADDSGLPNDRFFAVRPEGSVSTLKIQRTERGDSAVYLCASSLISTDTQYFGPGTRLTVL.

This chain joins TRBV6-2 or TRBV6-3 and TRBJ2-1; D uncertain. The CDR3 covers 14 residues. With 6 bases removed from V and 7 bases from J, the gap between germline ends came to 16 bases. Germline CDR1 and CDR2: MNHEY and SVGEGT. The CDR3, as DNA: TGTGCCAGCAGCCGGAGTGGCCCCACTAATGAGCAGTTCTTC. This translates into CASSRSGPTNEQFF.

The genes are TRBV7-3 and TRBJ1-5; D might be TRBD1 (6 bases). This CDR3 comprises 15 residues. Germline V gene sequence: CDR1 SGHTA, CDR2 FQGTGA. The ends were cut back, 5 bases at V and 1 base at J, with 12 bases in the middle. DNA for the CDR3: TGTGCCAGCAGCCTCGGGGGGGCCAGCAATCAGCCCCAGCATTTT. Translation gives CASSLGGASNQPQHF. Combining the CDR3 with reference TRBV7-3 and TRBJ1-5 gives the whole variable domain GAGVSQTPSNKVTEKGKYVELRCDPISGHTALYWYRQSLGQGPEFLIYFQGTGAADDSGLPNDRFFAVRPEGSVSTLKIQRTERGDSAVYLCASSLGGASNQPQHFGDGTRLSIL.

This clonotype was seen a few times. The gene calls are TRBV7-2 and TRBJ2-7; 12 nucleotides align to TRBD2. Germline lookup yields CDR1 SGHTA and CDR2 FQGNSA. The J segment lost 5 bases and the V segment lost 5 bases, leaving 7 bases of the junction unmatched. The CDR3 contains 15 residues. CDR3: CASSPRLAGANEQYF. DNA for the CDR3: TGTGCCAGCAGCCCCAGACTAGCGGGAGCAAACGAGCAGTACTTC.

This clonotype showed up just once. The rearrangement joins TRBV3-1 to TRBJ2-5; D perhaps matches TRBD2 (6 bases). CDR3 length: 15 amino acids. Trimming took 0 bases from V and 3 from J, leaving 11 bases between them. Germline assignment: CDR1 LGHDT and CDR2 YNNKEL (reference sequence). In DNA form, the CDR3 reads TGTGCCAGCAGCCAAGACCCGGGAGACGAAGAGACCCAGTACTTC. Its protein is CASSQDPGDEETQYF.

This clonotype was counted only a few times. A single base separates this from a much larger clone, so it may be a read error. The V gene is TRBV4-2, the J gene TRBJ2-1; 14 bases align to TRBD2. This CDR3 is 15 amino acids long. The germline V gene has CDR1 LGHNA and CDR2 YNFKEQ. V lost 0 bases, J lost 9 bases, and 1 base stayed unmatched. Here the CDR3 reads CASSQEGTSGSEQFF. The CDR3 region has the DNA TGTGCCAGCAGCCAAGAGGGGACTAGCGGGAGTGAGCAGTTCTTC.

As concerns this clonotype: At one of its ends the junction is not consistent with the germline gene, which may arise from a read error. The V and J genes are TRBV7-9 and TRBJ1-4; 7 bases match TRBD1. Looked up from germline, CDR1 is SEHNR and CDR2 is FQNEAQ (reference sequence). The CDR3 extends over 14 amino acids. The CDR3 region has the DNA TGTGCTAGCAGCCAAAACAGGGGCTCGGAAAAACTGTTTTTT. Its translation is CASSQNRGSEKLFF.